This T cell receptor beta chain was profiled in a study of blood T cell repertoires in COVID-19. Study details: Italy, Spain and the United States were the sources of the convalescent and acute COVID-19 samples. In each case, the material was cDNA or gDNA derived from T cells, B-cell-depleted T cells, or PBMCs.

Per the original methods: The authors estimated nucleated cell counts from reference gene primer amplification. Clones were read by immunoSEQ multiplex PCR, and TCRdb kept only the in-frame ones, dropping some. D and trimming were read from the DNA, whereas the V and J calls and clone size are those reported in that table. The repertoire holds about 210,000 clones, with around 85% as singletons. Those enrolled in Seattle joined during active infection and were followed longitudinally afterward. The CDR3 is 14 amino acids. V shed 1 base, J shed 5 bases, and the junction held 4 bases outside the gene matches. Per germline, CDR1 SGHTA and CDR2 FQGNSA.

The sequence was collected from an older woman with COVID-19, enrolled during active disease. This chain uses TRBV7-2 with TRBJ1-2; 7 nucleotides agree with TRBD1. The source material was peripheral blood. The CDR3 loop reads CASSLGQGGYGYTF. The DNA for the CDR3 is TGTGCCAGCAGCTTAGGACAGGGAGGTTATGGCTACACCTTC.